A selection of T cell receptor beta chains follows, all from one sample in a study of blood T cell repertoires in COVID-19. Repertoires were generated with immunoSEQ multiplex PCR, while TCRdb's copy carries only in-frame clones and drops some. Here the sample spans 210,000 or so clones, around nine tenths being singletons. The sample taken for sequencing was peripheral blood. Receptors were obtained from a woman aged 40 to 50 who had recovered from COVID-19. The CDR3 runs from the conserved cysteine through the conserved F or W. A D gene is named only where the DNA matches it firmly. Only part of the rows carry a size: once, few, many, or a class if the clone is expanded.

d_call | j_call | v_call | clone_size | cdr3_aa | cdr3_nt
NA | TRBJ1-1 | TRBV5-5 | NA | CASSLSLSGPKAFF | TGTGCCAGCAGCTTAAGCCTATCCGGTCCCAAAGCTTTCTTT
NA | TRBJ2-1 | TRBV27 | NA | CASSLTGSSYNEQFF | TGTGCCAGCAGTTTAACAGGGAGCTCCTACAATGAGCAGTTCTTC
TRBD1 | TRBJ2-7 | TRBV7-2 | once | CASSLATGESLEQYF | TGTGCCAGCAGCTTAGCTACAGGGGAATCGCTCGAGCAGTACTTC
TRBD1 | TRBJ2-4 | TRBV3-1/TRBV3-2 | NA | CASSHGQGAKNIQYF | TGTGCCAGCAGCCATGGACAGGGGGCCAAAAACATTCAGTACTTC
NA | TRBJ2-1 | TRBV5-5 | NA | CASRDSLRLQGSYNEQFF | TGTGCCAGCAGGGACTCTTTAAGGCTACAAGGGTCCTACAATGAGCAGTTCTTC
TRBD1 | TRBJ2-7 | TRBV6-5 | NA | CASSSDGQGVYEQYF | TGTGCCAGCAGTTCCGACGGACAGGGAGTATACGAGCAGTACTTC
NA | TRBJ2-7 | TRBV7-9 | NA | CASGNYEQYF | TGTGCCAGCGGCAACTACGAGCAGTACTTC
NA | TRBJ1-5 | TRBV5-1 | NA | CASSLTGGPQHF | TGCGCCAGCAGCTTAACGGGGGGCCCCCAGCATTTT
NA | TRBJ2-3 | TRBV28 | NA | CASSHELVTDTQYF | TGTGCCAGCAGTCACGAACTAGTGACAGATACGCAGTATTTT
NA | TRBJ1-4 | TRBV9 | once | CASSVEVAGGELFF | TGTGCCAGCAGCGTAGAGGTCGCGGGAGGGGAACTGTTTTTT
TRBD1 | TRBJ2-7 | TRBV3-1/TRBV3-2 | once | CASSQSLGTGRYEQYF | TGTGCCAGCAGCCAATCCCTCGGGACAGGGCGATACGAGCAGTACTTC
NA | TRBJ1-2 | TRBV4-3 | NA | CASSHVRETSIRYSYTF | TGCGCCAGCAGCCACGTCCGTGAAACTAGCATTAGGTACAGCTACACCTTC
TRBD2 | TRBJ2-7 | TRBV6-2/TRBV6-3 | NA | CASSQPGLAGYEQYF | TGTGCCAGCAGCCAACCGGGACTAGCGGGCTACGAGCAGTACTTC
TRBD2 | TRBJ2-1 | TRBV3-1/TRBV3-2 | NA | CASSQDSPAGGRSYNEQFF | TGTGCCAGCAGCCAAGATAGCCCGGCGGGAGGGAGATCCTACAATGAGCAGTTCTTC
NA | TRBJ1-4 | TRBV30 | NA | CAWRRQRRNEKLFF | TGTGCCTGGAGGAGACAGCGACGAAATGAAAAACTGTTTTTT
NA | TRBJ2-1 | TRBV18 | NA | CASSPSNEQFF | TGTGCCAGCTCCCCTTCCAATGAGCAGTTCTTC
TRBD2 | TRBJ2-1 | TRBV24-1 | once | CATSEPGTSGRVEQFF | TGTGCCACCAGTGAACCCGGGACTAGCGGGAGGGTTGAGCAGTTCTTC
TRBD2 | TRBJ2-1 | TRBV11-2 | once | CASSPGLAAYNEQFF | TGTGCCAGCAGCCCCGGGCTAGCGGCCTACAATGAGCAGTTCTTC
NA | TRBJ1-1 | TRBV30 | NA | CAWIGAGAHTEAFF | TGTGCCTGGATTGGTGCAGGGGCCCACACTGAAGCTTTCTTT
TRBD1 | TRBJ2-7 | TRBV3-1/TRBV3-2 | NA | CASSPGTGDLKSYEQYF | TGTGCCAGCAGTCCCGGGACAGGGGACCTTAAATCCTACGAGCAGTACTTC
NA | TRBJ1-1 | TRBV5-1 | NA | CASSFWTENTEAFF | TGCGCCAGCAGCTTCTGGACAGAGAACACTGAAGCTTTCTTT
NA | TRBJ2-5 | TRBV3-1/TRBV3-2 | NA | CASSQEGGQETQYF | TGTGCCAGCAGCCAAGAGGGGGGCCAAGAGACCCAGTACTTC
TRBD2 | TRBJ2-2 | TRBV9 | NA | CASSGSPGTSLAGELFF | TGTGCCAGCAGCGGTAGCCCCGGGACTAGTCTCGCCGGGGAGCTGTTTTTT
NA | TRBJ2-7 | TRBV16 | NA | CASSQLYRDEQYF | TGTGCCAGCAGCCAATTGTACAGGGACGAGCAGTACTTC
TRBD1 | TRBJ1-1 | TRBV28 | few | CASIQGGTEAFF | TGTGCCAGCATCCAGGGGGGCACTGAAGCTTTCTTT
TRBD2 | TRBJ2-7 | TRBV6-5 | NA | CASTGLAEAYEQYF | TGTGCCAGCACGGGACTAGCGGAAGCCTACGAGCAGTACTTC
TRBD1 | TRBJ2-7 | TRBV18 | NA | CASSPKDRGEQYF | TGTGCCAGCTCACCTAAGGACAGGGGCGAGCAGTACTTC
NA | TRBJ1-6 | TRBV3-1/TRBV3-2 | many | CASSPLGGTGSLHF | TGTGCCAGCAGCCCCCTTGGGGGGACGGGTTCCCTCCACTTT